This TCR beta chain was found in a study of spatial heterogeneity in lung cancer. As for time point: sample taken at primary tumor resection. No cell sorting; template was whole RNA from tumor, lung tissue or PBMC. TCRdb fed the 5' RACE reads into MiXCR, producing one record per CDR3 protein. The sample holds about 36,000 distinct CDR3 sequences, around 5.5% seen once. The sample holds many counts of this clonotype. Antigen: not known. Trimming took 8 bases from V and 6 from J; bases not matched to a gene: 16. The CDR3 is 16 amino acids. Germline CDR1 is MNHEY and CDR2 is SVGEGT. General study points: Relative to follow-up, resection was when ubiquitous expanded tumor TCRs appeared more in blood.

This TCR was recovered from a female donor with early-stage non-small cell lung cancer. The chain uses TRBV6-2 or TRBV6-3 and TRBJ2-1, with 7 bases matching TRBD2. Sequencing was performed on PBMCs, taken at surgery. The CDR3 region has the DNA TGTGCCAGCCTCCGTGCCTACAGGACTAGTCGCAATGAGCAGTTCTTC. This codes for CASLRAYRTSRNEQFF.